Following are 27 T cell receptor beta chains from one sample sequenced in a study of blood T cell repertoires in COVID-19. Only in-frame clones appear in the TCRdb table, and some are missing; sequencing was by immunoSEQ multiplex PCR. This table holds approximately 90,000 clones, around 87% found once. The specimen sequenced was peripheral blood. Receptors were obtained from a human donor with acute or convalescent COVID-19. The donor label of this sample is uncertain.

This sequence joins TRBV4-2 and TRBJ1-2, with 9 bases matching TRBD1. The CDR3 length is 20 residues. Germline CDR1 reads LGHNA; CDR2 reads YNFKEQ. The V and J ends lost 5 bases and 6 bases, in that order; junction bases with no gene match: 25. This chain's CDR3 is CASSKTSPLGTGTNVHGYTF. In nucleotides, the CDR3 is TGTGCCAGCAGCAAAACCTCGCCGCTGGGGACAGGGACCAACGTTCATGGCTACACCTTC.

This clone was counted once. The CDR3 DNA reads as TGTGCCAGCTCGCAGGCTACAGGGGGCATCGATGAGCAGTTCTTC. It yields the protein CASSQATGGIDEQFF. This chain uses TRBV18 with TRBJ2-1, with 9 nucleotides matching TRBD1. Germline CDR1 KGHSH, CDR2 LQKENI. There are 15 residues in the CDR3. J gave up 8 bases and V 6 bases, and 11 bases lay outside the gene matches.

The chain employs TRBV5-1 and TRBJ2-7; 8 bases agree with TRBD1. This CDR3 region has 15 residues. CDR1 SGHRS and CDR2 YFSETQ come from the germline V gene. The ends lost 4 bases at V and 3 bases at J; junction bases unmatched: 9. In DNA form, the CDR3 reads TGCGCCAGCAGCCCAAATCCGGGACAGGACTACGAGCAGTACTTC. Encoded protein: CASSPNPGQDYEQYF. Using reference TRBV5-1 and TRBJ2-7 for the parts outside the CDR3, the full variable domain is KAGVTQTPRYLIKTRGQQVTLSCSPISGHRSVSWYQQTPGQGLQFLFEYFSETQRNKGNFPGRFSGRQFSNSRSEMNVSTLELGDSALYLCASSPNPGQDYEQYFGPGTRLTVT.

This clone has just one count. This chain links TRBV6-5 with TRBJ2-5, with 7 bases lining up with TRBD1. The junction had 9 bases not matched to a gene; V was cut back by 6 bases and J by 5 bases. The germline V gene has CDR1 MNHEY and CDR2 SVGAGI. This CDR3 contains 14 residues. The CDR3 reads CASRADRAVETQYF. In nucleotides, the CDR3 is TGTGCCAGCAGGGCCGACAGGGCAGTGGAGACCCAGTACTTC.

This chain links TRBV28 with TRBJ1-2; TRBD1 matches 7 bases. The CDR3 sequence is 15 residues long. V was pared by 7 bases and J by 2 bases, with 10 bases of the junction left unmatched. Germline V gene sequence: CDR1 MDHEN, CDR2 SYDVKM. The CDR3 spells CASTLWGQPNYGYTF. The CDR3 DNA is TGTGCCAGCACATTATGGGGACAGCCCAACTATGGCTACACCTTC.

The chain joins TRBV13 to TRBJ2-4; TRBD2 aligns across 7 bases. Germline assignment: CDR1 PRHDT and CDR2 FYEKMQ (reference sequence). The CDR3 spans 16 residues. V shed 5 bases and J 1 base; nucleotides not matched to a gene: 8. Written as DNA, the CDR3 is TGTGCCAGCAGCGCCCCGGGGAGGGAGGCCAAAAACATTCAGTACTTC. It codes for CASSAPGREAKNIQYF.

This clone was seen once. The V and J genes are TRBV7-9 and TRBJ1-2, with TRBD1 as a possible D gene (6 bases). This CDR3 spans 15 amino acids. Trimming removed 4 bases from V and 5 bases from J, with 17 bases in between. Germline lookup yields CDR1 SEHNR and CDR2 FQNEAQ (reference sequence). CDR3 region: CASSSGTREGYGYTF. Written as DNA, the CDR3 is TGTGCCAGCAGCTCCGGGACACGGGAGGGGTATGGCTACACCTTC.

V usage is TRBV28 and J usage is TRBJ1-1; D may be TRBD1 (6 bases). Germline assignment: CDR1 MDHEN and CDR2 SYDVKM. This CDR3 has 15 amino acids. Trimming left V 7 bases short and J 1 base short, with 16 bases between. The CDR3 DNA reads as TGTGCCAGCACCCGGGGGGGGGCCGGGAACACTGAAGCTTTCTTT. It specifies CASTRGGAGNTEAFF.

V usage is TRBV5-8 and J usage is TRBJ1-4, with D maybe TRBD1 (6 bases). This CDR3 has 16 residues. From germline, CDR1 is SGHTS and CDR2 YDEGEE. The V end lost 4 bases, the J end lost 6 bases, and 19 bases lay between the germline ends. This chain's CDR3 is CASSPEGRGEDEKLFF. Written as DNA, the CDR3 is TGTGCCAGCAGCCCCGAAGGCAGGGGAGAGGATGAAAAACTGTTTTTT.

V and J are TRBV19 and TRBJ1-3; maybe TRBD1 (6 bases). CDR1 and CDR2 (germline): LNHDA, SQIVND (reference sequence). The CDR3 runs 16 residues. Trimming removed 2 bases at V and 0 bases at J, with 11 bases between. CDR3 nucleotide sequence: TGTGCCAGTAGTATAATCTGGGACAACTCTGGAAACACCATATATTTT. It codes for CASSIIWDNSGNTIYF.

In DNA, the CDR3 is TGTGCCAGCAGCGGGGACACCTCCTACGAGCAGTACTTC. Translating gives CASSGDTSYEQYF. V is TRBV3-1 (or the pseudogene TRBV3-2) and J is TRBJ2-7, with a weak D call TRBD1 (6 bases). This CDR3 spans 13 amino acids. Trimming removed 5 bases from V and 0 bases from J, with 8 bases in between. Germline values: CDR1 LGHDT, CDR2 YNNKEL (reference sequence).

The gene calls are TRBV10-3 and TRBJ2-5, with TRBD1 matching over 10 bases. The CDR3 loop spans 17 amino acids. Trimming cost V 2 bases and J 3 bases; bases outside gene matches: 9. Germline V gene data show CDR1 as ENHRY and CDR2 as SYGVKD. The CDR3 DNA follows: TGTGCCATCAGTGAGCGGACCGGGACAGGGGCGAAAGAGACCCAGTACTTC. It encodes CAISERTGTGAKETQYF.

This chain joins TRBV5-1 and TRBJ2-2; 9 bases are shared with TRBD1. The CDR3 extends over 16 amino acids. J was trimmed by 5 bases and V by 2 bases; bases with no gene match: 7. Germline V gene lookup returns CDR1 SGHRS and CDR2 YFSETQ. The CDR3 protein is CASSFRDRATTGELFF. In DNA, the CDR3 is TGCGCCAGCAGCTTCCGGGACAGGGCGACTACCGGGGAGCTGTTTTTT.

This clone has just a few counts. The CDR3 nucleotides read TGTGCCAGCAGCAAAAAAGGCTGGGCCAGGGTAAGGGATGAAAAACTGTTTTTT. As protein: CASSKKGWARVRDEKLFF. The chain uses TRBV21-1 and TRBJ1-4; no DNA check was done on the table's D call, TRBD1. TRBV21-1 is flagged as a pseudogene. The CDR3 has 18 residues.

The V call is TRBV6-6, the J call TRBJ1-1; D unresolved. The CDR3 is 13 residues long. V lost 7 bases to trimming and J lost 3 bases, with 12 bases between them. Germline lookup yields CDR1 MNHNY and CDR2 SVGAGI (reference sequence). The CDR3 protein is CASKVSEDTEAFF. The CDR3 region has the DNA TGTGCCAGCAAGGTGAGCGAGGACACTGAAGCTTTCTTT.

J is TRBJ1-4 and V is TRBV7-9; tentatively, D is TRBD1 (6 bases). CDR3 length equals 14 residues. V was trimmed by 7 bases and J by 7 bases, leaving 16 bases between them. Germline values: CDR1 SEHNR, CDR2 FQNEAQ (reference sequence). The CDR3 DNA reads TGTGCCAGCACGGGGGCGCAGCTCTTTGAAAAACTGTTTTTT. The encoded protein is CASTGAQLFEKLFF.

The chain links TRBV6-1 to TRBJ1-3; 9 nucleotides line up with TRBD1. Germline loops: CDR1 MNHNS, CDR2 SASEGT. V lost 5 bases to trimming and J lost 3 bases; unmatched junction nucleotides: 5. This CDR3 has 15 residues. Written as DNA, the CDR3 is TGTGCCAGCAGTCAACAGGGGGCTTATGGAAACACCATATATTTT. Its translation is CASSQQGAYGNTIYF.

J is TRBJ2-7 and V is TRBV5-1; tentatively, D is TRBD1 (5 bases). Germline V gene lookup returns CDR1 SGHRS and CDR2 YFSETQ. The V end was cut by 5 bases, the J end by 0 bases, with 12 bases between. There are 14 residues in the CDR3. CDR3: CASRLQVSSYEQYF. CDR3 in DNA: TGCGCCAGCAGGCTACAGGTGAGCTCCTACGAGCAGTACTTC.

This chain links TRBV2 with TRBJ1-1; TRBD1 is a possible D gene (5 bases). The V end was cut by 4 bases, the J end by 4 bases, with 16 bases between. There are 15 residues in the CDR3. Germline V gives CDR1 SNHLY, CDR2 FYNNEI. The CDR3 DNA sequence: TGTGCCAGCAGTGGGAGTGGGGCCCTTTTCACTGAAGCTTTCTTT. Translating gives CASSGSGALFTEAFF.

Here the CDR3 reads CASSLGRGLNQPQHF. The CDR3 coding sequence is TGTGCCAGCAGCTTAGGCAGGGGCCTCAATCAGCCCCAGCATTTT. The V call is TRBV7-2, the J call TRBJ1-5; D possibly corresponds to TRBD1 (6 bases). The CDR3 sequence is 15 residues long. The V end lost 1 base, the J end lost 3 bases, and 10 bases lay between the germline ends. Germline V gene data show CDR1 as SGHTA and CDR2 as FQGNSA.

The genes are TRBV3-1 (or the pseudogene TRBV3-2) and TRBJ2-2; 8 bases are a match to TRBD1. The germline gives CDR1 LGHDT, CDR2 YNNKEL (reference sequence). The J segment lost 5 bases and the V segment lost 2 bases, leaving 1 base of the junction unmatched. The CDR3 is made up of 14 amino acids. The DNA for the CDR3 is TGTGCCAGCAGCCAATGGACAGGGACCGGGGAGCTGTTTTTT. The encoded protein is CASSQWTGTGELFF.

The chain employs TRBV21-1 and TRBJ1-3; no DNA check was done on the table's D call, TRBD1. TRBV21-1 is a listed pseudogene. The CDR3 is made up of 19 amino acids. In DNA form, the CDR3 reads TGTGCCAGCATCCCAGTGAGGACAGGGGGAACATTAGCTGGAAACACCATATATTTT. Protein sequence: CASIPVRTGGTLAGNTIYF.

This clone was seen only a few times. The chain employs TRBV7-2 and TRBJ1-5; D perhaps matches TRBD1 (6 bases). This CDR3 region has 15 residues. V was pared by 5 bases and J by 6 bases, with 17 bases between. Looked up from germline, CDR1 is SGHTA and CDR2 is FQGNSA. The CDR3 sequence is CASSPRTGHGQPQHF. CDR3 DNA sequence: TGTGCCAGCAGCCCGCGAACAGGGCACGGTCAGCCCCAGCATTTT. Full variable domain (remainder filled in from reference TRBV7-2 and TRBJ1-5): GAGVSQSPSNKVTEKGKDVELRCDPISGHTALYWYRQSLGQGLEFLIYFQGNSAPDKSGLPSDRFSAERTGGSVSTLTIQRTQQEDSAVYLCASSPRTGHGQPQHFGDGTRLSIL.

The CDR3 protein is CATSGPETGTTGTDTQYF. The CDR3 DNA sequence: TGTGCCACCAGTGGACCCGAGACCGGGACAACTGGCACAGATACGCAGTATTTT. The chain employs TRBV24-1 and TRBJ2-3; perhaps TRBD1 as D (6 bases). Germline loops: CDR1 KGHDR, CDR2 SFDVKD. The CDR3 covers 18 residues. Trimming shortened V by 5 bases and J by 1 base, and 21 bases separated the two germline ends.

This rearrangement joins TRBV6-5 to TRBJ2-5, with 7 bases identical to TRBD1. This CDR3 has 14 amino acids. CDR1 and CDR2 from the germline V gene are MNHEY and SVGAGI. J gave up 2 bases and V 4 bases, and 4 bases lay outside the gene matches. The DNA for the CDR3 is TGTGCCAGCAGTTCAACAGGGGTTCAAGAGACCCAGTACTTC. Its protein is CASSSTGVQETQYF.

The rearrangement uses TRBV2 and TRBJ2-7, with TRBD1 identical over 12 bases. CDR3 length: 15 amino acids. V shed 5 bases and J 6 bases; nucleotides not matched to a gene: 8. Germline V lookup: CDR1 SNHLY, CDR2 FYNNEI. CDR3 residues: CASSFPGQGASEQYF. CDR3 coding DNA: TGTGCCAGCAGTTTCCCGGGACAGGGGGCGAGCGAGCAGTACTTC.

CDR3 nucleotide sequence: TGTGCCAGCAGCCCAGGTAGCGGGGGAATCAATGAGCAGTTCTTC. It encodes CASSPGSGGINEQFF. This rearrangement joins TRBV7-9 to TRBJ2-1; TRBD2 matches 9 bases. The CDR3 spans 15 residues. Germline CDR1 SEHNR, CDR2 FQNEAQ (reference sequence). Trimming took 5 bases from V and 6 from J; bases not matched to a gene: 8.